The 22 T cell receptor beta chains presented below share a single source sample, sequenced in a study of blood T cell repertoires in COVID-19. TCRdb keeps only in-frame clones here, not all; method: immunoSEQ multiplex PCR. The data contain some 170,000 clones, 87% of them seen just once; the ten biggest clones take up around 1.5%. The sample comprised peripheral blood. Receptors were obtained from a woman in her 50s with acute or convalescent COVID-19.

The V and J genes are TRBV7-9 and TRBJ2-7, with D perhaps matching TRBD2 (6 bases). This CDR3 is 15 amino acids long. V lost 2 bases, J lost 4 bases, and 15 bases lay in between. The germline gives CDR1 SEHNR, CDR2 FQNEAQ (reference sequence). CDR3 sequence: CASSLLGGGTYEQYF. The CDR3 coding sequence is TGTGCCAGCAGCTTATTGGGGGGAGGAACTTACGAGCAGTACTTC.

The CDR3 loop reads CAWSAIQGTEAFF. CDR3 nucleotides: TGTGCCTGGAGTGCAATACAGGGAACTGAAGCTTTCTTT. This chain connects TRBV30 to TRBJ1-1; D might be TRBD1 (6 bases). The V and J ends lost 1 base and 5 bases respectively, with 11 bases between them. CDR3 size: 13 residues. Germline V lookup: CDR1 GTSNPN, CDR2 SVGIG (reference sequence).

This chain uses TRBV18 with TRBJ1-1; D is possibly TRBD1 (6 bases). V was shortened by 3 bases and J by 0 bases, with 14 bases between the two germline ends. This CDR3 region has 16 residues. Germline assignment: CDR1 KGHSH and CDR2 LQKENI. CDR3 DNA sequence: TGTGCCAGCTCACCTGTGACAGGCGATATGAACACTGAAGCTTTCTTT. It yields the protein CASSPVTGDMNTEAFF.

This clone has just one count. The chain carries TRBV7-2 and TRBJ1-2; tentatively, D is TRBD1 (6 bases). Per the germline V gene, CDR1 is SGHTA and CDR2 is FQGNSA. The length of the CDR3 is 14 residues. V lost 4 bases and J lost 4, with 13 bases in between. The CDR3 here is CASSSPGQAYGYTF. As DNA, the CDR3 is TGTGCCAGCAGCTCACCGGGACAAGCCTATGGCTACACCTTC.

This sequence joins TRBV4-1 and TRBJ2-4; TRBD2 aligns across 10 bases. J gave up 9 bases and V 0 bases, and 2 bases lay outside the gene matches. From germline, CDR1 is MGHRA and CDR2 YSYEKL. This CDR3 is 14 amino acids long. The CDR3 sequence is CASSQELAGSIQYF. CDR3 nucleotide sequence: TGCGCCAGCAGCCAAGAACTAGCGGGAAGCATTCAGTACTTC.

This clone has only one observation. The chain couples TRBV2 to TRBJ1-1, with D possibly being TRBD1 (5 bases). The V gene lost 9 bases and the J gene lost 4 bases, with 15 bases spanning the gap. The CDR3 extends over 13 amino acids. Germline V gives CDR1 SNHLY, CDR2 FYNNEI. The CDR3 DNA sequence: TGTGCCAGTTTAGGGCAGGGAGGCACTGAAGCTTTCTTT. Residues: CASLGQGGTEAFF.

The chain carries TRBV24-1 and TRBJ2-3; 8 nucleotides line up with TRBD1. Germline lookup yields CDR1 KGHDR and CDR2 SFDVKD. V dropped 3 bases and J dropped 6; count of bases not matched to a gene: 13. The CDR3 extends over 17 amino acids. CDR3 sequence: CATSDTTQQGARDTQYF. CDR3 nucleotide sequence: TGTGCCACCAGTGATACCACCCAGCAGGGGGCTAGGGATACGCAGTATTTT.

V gene TRBV19 combines with J gene TRBJ2-7; 8 nucleotides align to TRBD2. Germline V gene lookup returns CDR1 LNHDA and CDR2 SQIVND (reference sequence). V shed 4 bases, J shed 9 bases, and the junction held 2 bases outside the gene matches. The CDR3 has 11 amino acids. The DNA for the CDR3 is TGTGCCAGTAGTACGGGGGGGCTGCAGTACTTC. This translates into CASSTGGLQYF. Based on the CDR3 plus reference TRBV19 and TRBJ2-7, the full variable domain is DGGITQSPKYLFRKEGQNVTLSCEQNLNHDAMYWYRQDPGQGLRLIYYSQIVNDFQKGDIAEGYSVSREKKESFPLTVTSAQKNPTAFYLCASSTGGLQYFGPGTRLTVT.

The CDR3 loop is CASSLSYQETQYF. For the CDR3, the DNA is TGTGCCAGCAGTTTATCTTATCAAGAGACCCAGTACTTC. The chain uses TRBV27 and TRBJ2-5; D ambiguous. The length of the CDR3 is 13 residues. The germline gives CDR1 MNHEY, CDR2 SMNVEV (reference sequence). Trimming removed 0 bases from V and 2 bases from J, with 4 bases in between.

V usage is TRBV19 and J usage is TRBJ1-2; 10 bases fit TRBD1. CDR1 and CDR2 (germline): LNHDA, SQIVND (reference sequence). The CDR3 is 15 residues long. Unmatched junction bases numbered 3, after V lost 2 bases and J lost 3 bases. The DNA for the CDR3 is TGTGCCAGTAGTATAATGGACAGGGGGTACTATGGCTACACCTTC. It translates to CASSIMDRGYYGYTF. The full variable domain, in which reference TRBV19 and TRBJ1-2 provide the parts outside the CDR3, is DGGITQSPKYLFRKEGQNVTLSCEQNLNHDAMYWYRQDPGQGLRLIYYSQIVNDFQKGDIAEGYSVSREKKESFPLTVTSAQKNPTAFYLCASSIMDRGYYGYTFGSGTRLTVV.

V usage is TRBV12-3 or TRBV12-4 and J usage is TRBJ1-5; D call uncertain. Trimming took off 5 bases at V and 8 bases at J, with 13 bases between the two ends. The CDR3 totals 13 residues. The CDR3 nucleotides read TGTGCCAGCAGTCCCACTCGCTTGGAGCCCCAGCATTTT. It is translated as CASSPTRLEPQHF.

CDR3 loop: CSVVTGVRTEAFF. Here the CDR3 DNA reads TGCAGCGTGGTGACAGGGGTAAGGACTGAAGCTTTCTTT. The chain uses TRBV29-1 and TRBJ1-1; 8 bases line up with TRBD1. Germline CDR1 is SQVTM and CDR2 is ANQGSEA. The CDR3 is 13 residues long. J was trimmed by 5 bases and V by 6 bases; bases with no gene match: 8.

The rearrangement uses TRBV6-5 and TRBJ2-1; 9 bases are shared with TRBD1. J gave up 6 bases and V 7 bases, and 10 bases lay outside the gene matches. CDR3 length equals 15 residues. Per the germline V gene, CDR1 is MNHEY and CDR2 is SVGAGI. CDR3 amino acids: CASTDRGQGFNEQFF. CDR3 sequence (DNA): TGTGCCAGCACCGACCGGGGACAGGGTTTCAATGAGCAGTTCTTC.

The rearrangement joins TRBV7-6 to TRBJ1-1; D gene ambiguous. Per the germline V gene, CDR1 is SGHVS and CDR2 is FNYEAQ. V lost 5 bases to trimming and J lost 3 bases, with 10 bases between them. The CDR3 runs 13 residues. CDR3 in DNA: TGTGCCAGCAGCGTAAGAGGCTACACTGAAGCTTTCTTT. Encoded protein: CASSVRGYTEAFF.

The chain carries TRBV7-2 and TRBJ1-1; possible D gene TRBD1, 5 bases. The CDR3 covers 14 residues. Germline values: CDR1 SGHTA, CDR2 FQGNSA. V was shortened by 5 bases and J by 4 bases, with 14 bases between the two germline ends. CDR3 sequence (DNA): TGTGCCAGCAGCCTTAGGGGTTGGGGCACTGAAGCTTTCTTT. This codes for CASSLRGWGTEAFF. Looking up the rest from reference TRBV7-2 and TRBJ1-1 gives the full variable domain: GAGVSQSPSNKVTEKGKDVELRCDPISGHTALYWYRQSLGQGLEFLIYFQGNSAPDKSGLPSDRFSAERTGGSVSTLTIQRTQQEDSAVYLCASSLRGWGTEAFFGQGTRLTVV.

The V call is TRBV5-4, the J call TRBJ2-1; 11 bases line up with TRBD1. Germline-derived CDR1 and CDR2 are SGHNT and YYREEE (reference sequence). Losses at the gene ends were 4 bases for V and 6 bases for J; bases not matched to a gene: 6. The CDR3 contains 15 residues. The CDR3 spells CASSAGTGGLNEQFF. CDR3 nucleotides: TGTGCCAGCAGCGCCGGGACAGGGGGTCTCAATGAGCAGTTCTTC.

This clone was seen only a few times. The CDR3: CASSSGRHTEAFF. DNA for the CDR3: TGTGCCAGCAGTTCCGGGAGGCACACTGAAGCTTTCTTT. The chain joins TRBV6-5 to TRBJ1-1; D not certain. Trimming pared 4 bases from V and 3 bases from J, leaving 9 bases between. This CDR3 is 13 amino acids long. Looked up from germline, CDR1 is MNHEY and CDR2 is SVGAGI.

The chain recombines TRBV27 with TRBJ2-7; D might be TRBD2 (5 bases). This CDR3 region has 15 residues. Germline CDR1 reads MNHEY; CDR2 reads SMNVEV (reference sequence). V was cut by 5 bases and J by 0 bases, with 14 bases left in between. The CDR3 DNA follows: TGTGCCAGCAGTAACCGACTGGGAGTCTCCTACGAGCAGTACTTC. Its protein is CASSNRLGVSYEQYF.

The chain carries TRBV5-1 and TRBJ2-6; TRBD1 matches 7 bases. The trim removed 5 bases at V and 0 bases at J, leaving 11 bases unmatched. CDR1 is SGHRS, CDR2 YFSETQ, per germline. The CDR3 contains 18 residues. The CDR3 DNA is TGCGCCAGCAGATTTACCGGGACAGCGAGCTCTGGGGCCAACGTCCTGACTTTC. Encoded protein: CASRFTGTASSGANVLTF.

The gene calls are TRBV29-1 and TRBJ1-2, with TRBD1 matching over 8 bases. V lost 3 bases, J lost 4 bases, and 7 bases stayed unmatched. The CDR3 loop spans 14 amino acids. Germline V gene data show CDR1 as SQVTM and CDR2 as ANQGSEA. The DNA for the CDR3 is TGCAGCGTTGACCGACAGGGGATAAGCTATGGCTACACCTTC. Its translation is CSVDRQGISYGYTF.

The chain links TRBV4-2 to TRBJ1-5, with D perhaps TRBD1 (5 bases). Per germline, CDR1 LGHNA and CDR2 YNFKEQ. The CDR3 totals 17 residues. V gave up 0 bases and J gave up 4 bases, with 16 bases separating them. The CDR3 DNA reads as TGTGCCAGCAGCCAAGAAGGGGTTCTGCGTTCGAATCAGCCCCAGCATTTT. Its translation: CASSQEGVLRSNQPQHF.

The V and J genes are TRBV24-1 and TRBJ2-5; a possible D gene is TRBD2 (5 bases). V gave up 9 bases and J gave up 5 bases, with 18 bases separating them. Per the germline V gene, CDR1 is KGHDR and CDR2 is SFDVKD. The CDR3 totals 14 residues. CDR3 coding DNA: TGTGCCACCGGTGGGAGTACCTCGTGGGAGACCCAGTACTTC. Encoded protein: CATGGSTSWETQYF.